This T cell receptor beta chain is from a study of blood T cell repertoires in COVID-19. The method was immunoSEQ multiplex PCR; TCRdb's version includes in-frame clones alone and lacks a portion of them. The sample has some 110,000 clones; about 86% are singletons. V lost 0 bases and J 8 bases, leaving 8 bases between the germline ends. CDR1 and CDR2 (germline): SGHAT, FQNNGV. The CDR3 is made up of 14 amino acids. The source material was peripheral blood. The clonotype was recovered from a man aged 70-80 years who had recovered from COVID-19. The chain combines TRBV11-2 with TRBJ1-6, with D unresolved. DNA for the CDR3: TGTGCCAGCAGCTTAGATATGAACTATTCACCCCTCCACTTT. Translated: CASSLDMNYSPLHF.